The 30 T cell receptor beta chains in this list originate from one sample, sequenced in a study of T cells after posttransplantation cyclophosphamide. Produced via immunoSEQ multiplex PCR; TCRdb's table is partial and in-frame only. Of over 20,000 clones in the sample, about 86% were seen once. Controls had myeloablative marrow grafts with methotrexate and calcineurin inhibitor, sampled at 1 year. The specimen was PBMCs, collected around 53 weeks after allogeneic stem cell transplant with calcineurin inhibitor and methotrexate. These receptors were taken from a female patient aged 30-39 years who received an allogeneic stem cell transplant from an unrelated donor, was CMV-positive, and had acute and chronic GVHD. These T cells may partly come from the graft donor.

V and J are TRBV2 and TRBJ1-1; possible D gene TRBD1, 6 bases. Germline V gives CDR1 SNHLY, CDR2 FYNNEI. The CDR3 is made up of 18 amino acids. Trimming removed 7 bases from V and 11 bases from J, with 35 bases in between. In nucleotides, the CDR3 is TGTGCCAGCACCTCGAGGGGGGGGCAGGTTCTCAGTGGAGGTCGGGCTTTCTTT. Amino acid sequence: CASTSRGGQVLSGGRAFF.

This sequence joins TRBV7-3 and TRBJ2-1; 11 nucleotides line up with TRBD2. The CDR3 covers 14 residues. Germline V gene lookup returns CDR1 SGHTA and CDR2 FQGTGA. V was pared by 2 bases and J by 9 bases, with 3 bases of the junction left unmatched. The CDR3 is CASSLLAGGREQFF. DNA of the CDR3: TGTGCCAGCAGCTTACTAGCGGGGGGCCGTGAGCAGTTCTTC.

The rearrangement links TRBV2 to TRBJ2-7; TRBD2 agrees at 10 bases. The CDR3 is made up of 15 amino acids. Trimming at V came to 5 bases and at J to 2 bases, leaving 6 bases not matched to a gene. Germline CDR1 is SNHLY and CDR2 is FYNNEI. For the CDR3, the DNA is TGTGCCAGCAGTCAGACTAGCGGGCCACCCTACGAGCAGTACTTC. This sequence encodes CASSQTSGPPYEQYF.

The genes are TRBV28 and TRBJ1-2; D call uncertain. The CDR3 totals 12 residues. The germline V and J ends were trimmed by 8 bases and 7 bases, with 14 bases remaining between them. Germline CDR1 and CDR2: MDHEN and SYDVKM. DNA of the CDR3: TGTGCCAGCGGAATGGGCTCCTTTGGCTACACCTTC. Its protein is CASGMGSFGYTF.

CDR3: CASSGGTGTGNSPLHF. In DNA form, the CDR3 reads TGTGCCAGCAGCGGGGGCACCGGGACAGGGAATTCACCCCTCCACTTT. The chain joins TRBV9 to TRBJ1-6, with 9 bases that match TRBD1. CDR3 length equals 16 residues. Germline V CDR1 and CDR2: SGDLS, YYNGEE. V was pared by 3 bases and J by 7 bases, with 8 bases of the junction left unmatched. Combining the CDR3 with reference TRBV9 and TRBJ1-6 gives the whole variable domain DSGVTQTPKHLITATGQRVTLRCSPRSGDLSVYWYQQSLDQGLQFLIQYYNGEERAKGNILERFSAQQFPDLHSELNLSSLELGDSALYFCASSGGTGTGNSPLHFGNGTRLTVT.

This clone has only one observation. The rearrangement joins TRBV11-2 to TRBJ2-1; 8 bases line up with TRBD2. Per the germline V gene, CDR1 is SGHAT and CDR2 is FQNNGV. V trimming: 5 bases; J trimming: 4 bases; junction bases outside the gene matches: 7. This CDR3 has 15 amino acids. The DNA for the CDR3 is TGTGCCAGCAGCCCCGGGGTAGCGGGATACAATGAGCAGTTCTTC. It yields the protein CASSPGVAGYNEQFF.

DNA for the CDR3: TGTGCCAGCAGTTACTCGTGGACAGGTGGTATGTACGAGCAGTACTTC. This codes for CASSYSWTGGMYEQYF. The rearrangement joins TRBV6-5 to TRBJ2-7; 7 nucleotides line up with TRBD1. The CDR3 length is 16 residues. After removal of 0 bases from V and 4 bases from J, the junction contained 9 bases not matched to a gene. Germline loops: CDR1 MNHEY, CDR2 SVGAGI.

This chain uses TRBV19 with TRBJ2-7, with 11 bases lining up with TRBD2. V gave up 5 bases and J gave up 4 bases; unmatched junction bases: 4. Per germline, CDR1 LNHDA and CDR2 SQIVND (reference sequence). The CDR3 is 14 residues long. The CDR3 here is CASSQTSGGYEQYF. The CDR3 DNA follows: TGTGCCAGTAGTCAAACTAGCGGGGGTTACGAGCAGTACTTC. The whole variable domain, filled in from reference TRBV19 and TRBJ2-7, reads DGGITQSPKYLFRKEGQNVTLSCEQNLNHDAMYWYRQDPGQGLRLIYYSQIVNDFQKGDIAEGYSVSREKKESFPLTVTSAQKNPTAFYLCASSQTSGGYEQYFGPGTRLTVT.

The rearrangement links TRBV7-9 to TRBJ1-2; D gene unclear. Germline V gene lookup returns CDR1 SEHNR and CDR2 FQNEAQ (reference sequence). V lost 1 base, J lost 5 bases, and 5 bases lay in between. The CDR3 is 12 residues long. CDR3 nucleotide sequence: TGTGCCAGCAGCTTAGGGCCTTATGGCTACACCTTC. Encoded protein: CASSLGPYGYTF. The variable domain in full, with the rest retrieved from reference TRBV7-9 and TRBJ1-2, is DTGVSQNPRHKITKRGQNVTFRCDPISEHNRLYWYRQTLGQGPEFLTYFQNEAQLEKSRLLSDRFSAERPKGSFSTLEIQRTEQGDSAMYLCASSLGPYGYTFGSGTRLTVV.

V and J are TRBV6-1 and TRBJ1-2, with D possibly being TRBD1 (6 bases). CDR3 length: 13 residues. In germline, CDR1 is MNHNS, CDR2 SASEGT. V was trimmed by 4 bases and J by 0 bases, leaving 6 bases between them. The CDR3 DNA is TGTGCCAGCAGTGGGACAGCTAACTATGGCTACACCTTC. Encoded protein: CASSGTANYGYTF.

Only a few counts were recorded for this clone. The rearrangement uses TRBV6-1 and TRBJ1-3; maybe TRBD1 (5 bases). V was pared by 4 bases and J by 6 bases, with 7 bases between. Germline CDR1 reads MNHNS; CDR2 reads SASEGT. The CDR3 is 12 residues long. In nucleotides, the CDR3 is TGTGCCAGCAGTGGACAGACAAACACCATATATTTT. Protein: CASSGQTNTIYF.

The genes are TRBV5-1 and TRBJ2-5; 13 bases fit TRBD2. Germline V gene sequence: CDR1 SGHRS, CDR2 YFSETQ. The CDR3 totals 16 residues. J lost 4 bases, V lost 2 bases, and 5 bases had no gene match. This chain's CDR3 is CASSFGLAGARETQYF. Here the CDR3 DNA reads TGCGCCAGCAGCTTCGGACTAGCGGGAGCGCGAGAGACCCAGTACTTC.

The chain carries TRBV7-8 and TRBJ1-5; 7 bases map to TRBD1. Per the germline V gene, CDR1 is SGHVS and CDR2 is FQNEAQ. V was clipped by 5 bases and J by 0 bases; unmatched bases: 16. The CDR3 contains 19 residues. DNA for the CDR3: TGTGCCAGCAGCGTGACAGGGTCCGGCCTTTGGGGTAGCAATCAGCCCCAGCATTTT. Protein sequence: CASSVTGSGLWGSNQPQHF. The entire variable domain, with the rest obtained from reference TRBV7-8 and TRBJ1-5, is as follows: GAGVSQSPRYKVAKRGQDVALRCDPISGHVSLFWYQQALGQGPEFLTYFQNEAQLDKSGLPSDRFFAERPEGSVSTLKIQRTQQEDSAVYLCASSVTGSGLWGSNQPQHFGDGTRLSIL.

The V and J genes are TRBV27 and TRBJ2-7; weak D call: TRBD1 (6 bases). CDR3 length equals 17 residues. Germline CDR1 MNHEY, CDR2 SMNVEV (reference sequence). Trimming took off 1 base at V and 3 bases at J, with 19 bases between the two ends. The CDR3 DNA reads TGTGCCAGCAGTTTATTGGCCCCGGACAGTATCCACTACGAGCAGTACTTC. Translated, it gives CASSLLAPDSIHYEQYF.

The chain has TRBV6-4 and TRBJ2-2; 7 bases are a match to TRBD2. Germline values: CDR1 MRHNA, CDR2 SNTAGT. The CDR3 has 14 amino acids. With 6 bases clipped from V and 4 bases from J, the junction kept 5 bases outside the gene matches. The CDR3 is CASSRTRGTGELFF. CDR3 DNA sequence: TGTGCCAGCAGCCGGACTAGAGGCACCGGGGAGCTGTTTTTT.

This clone is a singleton in its sample. This chain connects TRBV28 to TRBJ1-2, with 8 bases aligning to TRBD1. The CDR3 length is 14 residues. Losses at the gene ends were 2 bases for V and 2 bases for J; bases not matched to a gene: 1. Germline values: CDR1 MDHEN, CDR2 SYDVKM. For the CDR3, the DNA is TGTGCCAGCAGTTTACAGGGGGCCAACTATGGCTACACCTTC. Translated, it gives CASSLQGANYGYTF.

The chain carries TRBV10-2 and TRBJ1-2, with TRBD1 matching over 7 bases. Germline V CDR1 and CDR2: WSHSY, SAAADI. The CDR3 has 16 residues. The J segment lost 4 bases and the V segment lost 7 bases, leaving 15 bases of the junction unmatched. The CDR3 DNA follows: TGCGCCAGCAAGGTGGAACAGGGGCCAACACTCTATGGCTACACCTTC. Its protein product is CASKVEQGPTLYGYTF.

CDR3 in amino acids: CASSQDNRGTGKETQYF. The CDR3 coding sequence is TGCGCCAGCAGCCAAGACAACCGAGGGACAGGGAAAGAGACCCAGTACTTC. The chain carries TRBV4-3 and TRBJ2-5; 9 bases agree with TRBD1. The CDR3 runs to 17 residues. The germline gives CDR1 LGHNA, CDR2 YSLEER. Losses at the gene ends were 0 bases for V and 3 bases for J; bases not matched to a gene: 8.

The chain carries TRBV29-1 and TRBJ2-7; D might be TRBD1 (6 bases). The germline CDR1 and CDR2 sequences are SQVTM and ANQGSEA. The CDR3 is 12 amino acids. Between the trimmed V and J ends, which lost 6 bases and 3 bases, there was a span of 12 bases. The CDR3 is CSVVKTGYEQYF. In DNA form, the CDR3 reads TGCAGCGTGGTAAAGACAGGCTACGAGCAGTACTTC.

V is TRBV28 and J is TRBJ2-7; D possibly corresponds to TRBD2 (5 bases). Between the trimmed V and J ends, which lost 2 bases and 7 bases, there was a span of 9 bases. Germline-derived CDR1 and CDR2 are MDHEN and SYDVKM. The CDR3 spans 12 residues. The DNA for the CDR3 is TGTGCCAGCAGTTTAAGGACTGGGGAGCAGTACTTC. Translating gives CASSLRTGEQYF.

The chain links TRBV5-4 to TRBJ1-4; 7 bases are shared with TRBD1. In germline, CDR1 is SGHNT, CDR2 YYREEE (reference sequence). Trimming at V came to 4 bases and at J to 5 bases, leaving 8 bases not matched to a gene. This CDR3 is built from 15 residues. This CDR3 reads CASSAGWGQNEKLFF. CDR3 nucleotides: TGTGCCAGCAGCGCAGGATGGGGACAGAATGAAAAACTGTTTTTT.

V gene TRBV4-3 combines with J gene TRBJ2-7; D might be TRBD1 (5 bases). The CDR3 is 15 amino acids. The germline gives CDR1 LGHNA, CDR2 YSLEER. Trimming stripped 0 bases from V and 7 bases from J, with 16 bases between. Here the CDR3 DNA reads TGCGCCAGCAGCCAAGACAGGGCCGCTCTCGGGGAGCAGTACTTC. Its translation is CASSQDRAALGEQYF.

This chain joins TRBV5-3 and TRBJ2-7; TRBD1 aligns across 9 bases. TRBV5-3 is assigned to the ORF class and has an uncertain function. With V trimmed by 1 base and J by 4 bases, 9 bases remained unmatched. CDR3 length: 16 residues. In nucleotides, the CDR3 is TGTGCCAGAAGCTTGACCCCCGGGACAGGGACTTACGAGCAGTACTTC. Its translation: CARSLTPGTGTYEQYF.

The chain couples TRBV6-6 to TRBJ1-1; 7 positions match TRBD1. CDR3 length: 15 amino acids. Germline assignment: CDR1 MNHNY and CDR2 SVGAGI (reference sequence). V was clipped by 8 bases and J by 7 bases; unmatched bases: 16. CDR3 DNA sequence: TGTGCCAGCCGATCCGATAGGGGGCCTTCTTTTGAAGCTTTCTTT. This translates into CASRSDRGPSFEAFF.

The J gene is TRBJ1-4, the V gene TRBV6-6, with a tentative D call TRBD1 (5 bases). Trimming removed 6 bases at V and 4 bases at J, with 15 bases between. Germline CDR1 MNHNY, CDR2 SVGAGI (reference sequence). This CDR3 is 15 amino acids long. For the CDR3, the DNA is TGTGCCAGCAGAAGATCACCAGGGATTAATGAAAAACTGTTTTTT. This sequence encodes CASRRSPGINEKLFF.

The chain combines TRBV10-2 with TRBJ1-1, with 8 bases fitting TRBD1. Germline lookup yields CDR1 WSHSY and CDR2 SAAADI. J lost 0 bases, V lost 7 bases, and 4 bases had no gene match. The CDR3 sequence is 14 residues long. The DNA for the CDR3 is TGCGCCAGCACTAGACAGGGGATGAACACTGAAGCTTTCTTT. Encoded protein: CASTRQGMNTEAFF.

J is TRBJ2-6 and V is TRBV19; D possibly corresponds to TRBD1 (6 bases). Germline V gene sequence: CDR1 LNHDA, CDR2 SQIVND (reference sequence). The CDR3 sequence is 16 residues long. Trimming left V 3 bases short and J 4 bases short, with 13 bases between. The DNA for the CDR3 is TGTGCCAGTAGTATTGTGGGGGCAGGCGGGGCCAACGTCCTGACTTTC. The encoded protein is CASSIVGAGGANVLTF.

This chain links TRBV2 with TRBJ2-5; 12 nucleotides agree with TRBD2. J was trimmed by 5 bases and V by 4 bases; bases with no gene match: 5. This CDR3 contains 15 residues. From germline, CDR1 is SNHLY and CDR2 FYNNEI. This CDR3 reads CASSGLAGEGETQYF. DNA of the CDR3: TGTGCCAGCAGTGGACTAGCGGGAGAAGGGGAGACCCAGTACTTC.

The rearrangement uses TRBV25-1 and TRBJ1-2, with no clear D. V was pared by 3 bases and J by 5 bases, with 19 bases between. Germline V gene lookup returns CDR1 MGHDK and CDR2 SYGVNS. The CDR3 has 16 amino acids. This CDR3 is CASSDPHPRGIYGYTF. DNA for the CDR3: TGTGCCAGCAGTGACCCTCACCCCCGGGGAATATATGGCTACACCTTC.

The genes are TRBV19 and TRBJ1-5, with D maybe TRBD1 (5 bases). The germline V gene encodes CDR1 LNHDA and CDR2 SQIVND (reference sequence). This CDR3 region has 13 residues. The V and J ends lost 1 base and 4 bases respectively, with 5 bases between them. CDR3 bases: TGTGCCAGTAGTATAGGACAGAATCAGCCCCAGCATTTT. It yields the protein CASSIGQNQPQHF.